Below are 2 T cell receptor beta chains sequenced from a single sample in a study of vaccination effects on CD4 cells after COVID-19. Clones were read by immunoSEQ multiplex PCR, and TCRdb kept only the in-frame ones, dropping some. The sample holds over 60,000 clones, around 74% seen once. ViraFEST used viral peptide pools to expand antigen-specific CD4+ T cells before sequencing. After more than 8 days in culture, the CD4+ T cells were isolated. Participants got two doses of BNT162b2 or mRNA-1273 vaccine. For these receptors, no antigen is known. Sequences were derived from CD4+ T cells from PBMCs cultured with HCoV-229E spike peptides, sampled after COVID-19 vaccination. The receptors shown here come from a human donor who received a COVID-19 vaccine.

The chain links TRBV6-6 to TRBJ1-3, with D hard to call. CDR1 is MNHNY and CDR2 is SVGAGI in the germline V gene (reference sequence). The CDR3 consists of 13 residues. Trimming left V 6 bases short and J 0 bases short, with 6 bases between. The chain's CDR3 is CASSRDSGNTIYF. Written as DNA, the CDR3 is TGTGCCAGCAGCCGGGACTCTGGAAACACCATATATTTT.

This chain connects TRBV4-3 to TRBJ2-7; no clear D gene. This CDR3 spans 17 amino acids. Per germline, CDR1 LGHNA and CDR2 YSLEER. The V gene lost 2 bases and the J gene lost 2 bases, with 19 bases spanning the gap. The CDR3 loop is CASSQRVLNDLTYEQYV. DNA of the CDR3: TGCGCCAGCAGCCAAAGGGTGTTGAACGACTTAACCTACGAGCAGTACGTC.